The 10 T cell receptor beta chains listed next were all sequenced from one sample in a study of vaccination and CD4 T cells after COVID-19. Their target antigens are unknown. Treatment given: roughly 11-day PBMC culture with coronavirus spike peptide pools or control peptides (ViraFEST assay). The Oncomine TCR Beta short-read assay was applied to DNA of cultured CD4+ T cells. Using its own MiXCR run on the PCR reads, TCRdb lists one record per CDR3 protein. The sample has approximately 14,000 distinct CDR3 sequences; around a third are singletons. Sequences were obtained from cultured CD4+ T cells from blood. The receptors were gathered from a human donor with COVID-19.

This chain uses TRBV12-3 or TRBV12-4 with TRBJ2-7; TRBD2 agrees at 16 bases. CDR3 length: 15 amino acids. Losses at the gene ends were 10 bases for V and 5 bases for J; bases not matched to a gene: 8. The CDR3 protein is CATTGTSGGDHEQYF. The CDR3 region has the DNA TGTGCCACCACCGGGACTAGCGGGGGGGACCACGAGCAGTACTTC.

The chain employs TRBV6-4 and TRBJ2-3; D uncertain. Germline CDR1 reads MRHNA; CDR2 reads SNTAGT. Trimming shortened V by 0 bases and J by 2 bases, and 15 bases separated the two germline ends. The length of the CDR3 is 17 residues. The DNA of the CDR3 is TGTGCCAGCAGTGACTCCCCTGTGGGCGCCTCCACAGATACGCAGTATTTT. As protein: CASSDSPVGASTDTQYF.

The chain couples TRBV20-1 to TRBJ2-5, with 10 bases lining up with TRBD1. The J segment lost 2 bases and the V segment lost 6 bases, leaving 0 bases of the junction unmatched. Germline-derived CDR1 and CDR2 are DFQATT and SNEGSKA (reference sequence). CDR3 length: 12 amino acids. The CDR3 protein is CSADRGQETQYF. The CDR3 DNA sequence: TGCAGTGCGGACAGGGGGCAAGAGACCCAGTACTTC.

This sequence joins TRBV6-1 and TRBJ2-3; TRBD2 matches at 9 bases. The J segment lost 1 base and the V segment lost 3 bases, leaving 14 bases of the junction unmatched. The CDR3 spans 19 residues. CDR1 and CDR2 (germline): MNHNS, SASEGT. CDR3 nucleotide sequence: TGTGCCAGCAGTGACGGCGGGGGGGCCATAAGGTTGGGCACAGATACGCAGTATTTT. This encodes CASSDGGGAIRLGTDTQYF.

The J gene is TRBJ2-7, the V gene TRBV6-1; D may be TRBD1 (5 bases). V was cut by 6 bases and J by 4 bases, with 13 bases left in between. This CDR3 is built from 13 residues. Germline CDR1 and CDR2: MNHNS and SASEGT. The CDR3 nucleotides are TGTGCCAGCAGACAGGTGCTGTCGTACGAGCAGTACTTC. Protein sequence: CASRQVLSYEQYF.

This clonotype was found a few times. CDR3 amino acids: CSARGQGDSLQAQYF. The DNA of the CDR3 is TGCAGTGCTAGAGGACAGGGGGATTCTCTGCAGGCCCAGTACTTC. The rearrangement links TRBV20-1 to TRBJ2-5; TRBD1 matches at 9 bases. After removal of 1 base from V and 9 bases from J, the junction contained 12 bases not matched to a gene. In germline, CDR1 is DFQATT, CDR2 SNEGSKA (reference sequence). This CDR3 has 15 amino acids.

The chain has TRBV5-4 and TRBJ1-2; D is ambiguous. The germline V and J ends were trimmed by 7 bases and 0 bases, with 10 bases remaining between them. CDR1 is SGHNT, CDR2 YYREEE, per germline (reference sequence). This CDR3 is 13 amino acids long. CDR3 protein: CASSPYSNYGYTF. In DNA, the CDR3 is TGTGCCAGCTCACCATATTCTAACTATGGCTACACCTTC.

The chain employs TRBV6-1 and TRBJ1-5; D ambiguous. CDR1 and CDR2 from the germline V gene are MNHNS and SASEGT. Between the trimmed V and J ends, which lost 7 bases and 3 bases, there was a span of 16 bases. The CDR3 is 15 residues long. The CDR3 reads CASTEMAQVNQPQHF. The CDR3 DNA reads as TGTGCCAGCACCGAAATGGCCCAGGTCAATCAGCCCCAGCATTTT.

V gene TRBV7-2 combines with J gene TRBJ1-5; TRBD1 is a possible D gene (5 bases). Germline-derived CDR1 and CDR2 are SGHTA and FQGNSA. This CDR3 comprises 15 residues. V was shortened by 2 bases and J by 3 bases, with 11 bases between the two germline ends. The CDR3 bases are TGTGCCAGCAGCTTATGGGGGACGAACAATCAGCCCCAGCATTTT. Its protein product is CASSLWGTNNQPQHF.

A few counts support this clonotype. This chain joins TRBV12-3 or TRBV12-4 and TRBJ1-3; 9 nucleotides match TRBD1. Trimming took 7 bases from V and 6 from J; bases not matched to a gene: 10. This CDR3 contains 15 residues. The CDR3 DNA reads TGTGCCAGCACCCCCGGGACAGGGTGGGCAAACACCATATATTTT. Its protein product is CASTPGTGWANTIYF.